The 15 T cell receptor beta chains below were found in one sample sequenced in a study of cytomegalovirus exposure and HLA in healthy donors. PCR was performed using 60 Vbeta and 13 Jbeta primers. Here immunoSEQ multiplex PCR was the method, and the copy in TCRdb shows in-frame clones only, minus some. Its clone listing holds fewer than 150,000 clones. Source material: PBMCs. These receptors originate from a woman aged 55-69 years in good health and CMV-seronegative.

The chain has TRBV4-1 and TRBJ1-3, with D possibly TRBD1 on 5 matching bases. Germline lookup yields CDR1 MGHRA and CDR2 YSYEKL. The ends were cut back, 0 bases at V and 6 bases at J, with 15 bases in the middle. The CDR3 has 16 amino acids. This CDR3 is CASSQDPWGGLNTIYF. CDR3 nucleotides: TGCGCCAGCAGCCAAGATCCCTGGGGGGGGTTAAACACCATATATTTT.

The V call is TRBV4-2, the J call TRBJ2-2; possibly TRBD1 for D (5 bases). The germline CDR1 and CDR2 sequences are LGHNA and YNFKEQ. The V gene lost 1 base and the J gene lost 5 bases, with 14 bases spanning the gap. The CDR3 is made up of 16 amino acids. Here the CDR3 DNA reads TGTGCCAGCAGCCAAGCGGAAAGGGGCGGAACCGGGGAGCTGTTTTTT. Residues: CASSQAERGGTGELFF.

This chain connects TRBV6-5 to TRBJ2-1; D is perhaps TRBD1 (7 bases). CDR3 length: 14 amino acids. V dropped 5 bases and J dropped 15 bases, with 23 bases sitting between them. Germline assignment: CDR1 MNHEY and CDR2 SVGAGI. The CDR3 DNA reads as TGTGCCAGCAGTGCCCCGACAGGGACTCCCTCGGTGTTCTTC. Protein product: CASSAPTGTPSVFF.

J is TRBJ1-2 and V is TRBV28; no clear D gene. Germline V CDR1 and CDR2: MDHEN, SYDVKM. Trimming cost V 5 bases and J 0 bases, with 22 bases left between them. This CDR3 contains 18 residues. The chain's CDR3 is CASSLVSSGSLANYGYTF. CDR3 DNA sequence: TGTGCCAGCAGTCTCGTTTCGTCAGGATCGCTCGCTAACTATGGCTACACCTTC.

The chain employs TRBV6-6 and TRBJ1-1, with D possibly matching TRBD1 (5 bases). The CDR3 consists of 11 residues. The germline V gene has CDR1 MNHNY and CDR2 SVGAGI (reference sequence). The germline V and J ends were trimmed by 7 bases and 9 bases, with 12 bases remaining between them. The CDR3 reads CASTPWGQAFF. Written as DNA, the CDR3 is TGTGCCAGCACTCCTTGGGGCCAAGCTTTCTTT.

The V call is TRBV6-5, the J call TRBJ2-2; 14 bases match TRBD2. The V segment lost 6 bases and the J segment 6 bases; nucleotides outside the gene matches: 3. This CDR3 has 15 residues. Germline V lookup: CDR1 MNHEY, CDR2 SVGAGI. The CDR3 region has the DNA TGTGCCAGCAGAGTGGGACTAGCGGGAGCCGGGGAGCTGTTTTTT. Translated: CASRVGLAGAGELFF.

V and J are TRBV6-5 and TRBJ1-2, with 7 bases matching TRBD1. CDR3 size: 11 residues. Germline V gene sequence: CDR1 MNHEY, CDR2 SVGAGI. After removal of 5 bases from V and 7 bases from J, the junction contained 1 base not matched to a gene. The CDR3 DNA sequence: TGTGCCAGCAGTAACAGGGGTGGCTACACCTTC. It translates to CASSNRGGYTF.

The chain couples TRBV10-1 to TRBJ2-5; TRBD1 might be the D (5 bases). Germline assignment: CDR1 WNHNN and CDR2 SYGVQD (reference sequence). Trimming pared 4 bases from V and 0 bases from J, leaving 6 bases between. The CDR3 extends over 13 amino acids. The CDR3 sequence is CASSAGYQETQYF. The CDR3 coding sequence is TGCGCCAGCAGTGCAGGGTACCAAGAGACCCAGTACTTC.

On this clone: Other DNA sequences in this specimen translate into the identical CDR3. The rearrangement links TRBV9 to TRBJ2-5, with unresolved D. CDR1 is SGDLS, CDR2 YYNGEE, per germline. Trimming removed 0 bases at V and 1 base at J, with 7 bases between. The CDR3 sequence is 14 residues long. The CDR3 reads CASSVAAVQETQYF. CDR3 in DNA: TGTGCCAGCAGCGTAGCGGCGGTCCAAGAGACCCAGTACTTC.

The V and J genes are TRBV5-8 and TRBJ1-2, with D perhaps TRBD1 (5 bases). Germline V gene data show CDR1 as SGHTS and CDR2 as YDEGEE. CDR3 size: 15 residues. The germline V and J ends were trimmed by 1 base and 4 bases, with 14 bases remaining between them. The CDR3 sequence is CASSLRAGTLYGYTF. For the CDR3, the DNA is TGTGCCAGCAGCTTGCGGGCAGGGACTCTCTATGGCTACACCTTC.

J is TRBJ2-1 and V is TRBV2, with 8 bases matching TRBD2. The junction had 9 bases not matched to a gene; V was cut back by 5 bases and J by 9 bases. CDR3 size: 14 residues. Per germline, CDR1 SNHLY and CDR2 FYNNEI. CDR3 protein: CASSIVAGRGEQFF. Here the CDR3 DNA reads TGTGCCAGCAGTATCGTAGCGGGGAGGGGTGAGCAGTTCTTC.

This chain connects TRBV10-3 to TRBJ1-2; 9 bases map to TRBD1. CDR3 length equals 13 residues. Germline assignment: CDR1 ENHRY and CDR2 SYGVKD. After removal of 7 bases from V and 7 bases from J, the junction contained 7 bases not matched to a gene. The CDR3 loop reads CAINGRGQGGYTF. DNA for the CDR3: TGTGCCATCAATGGCAGGGGACAGGGTGGCTACACCTTC.

V gene TRBV13 combines with J gene TRBJ2-2; 13 nucleotides agree with TRBD2. V gave up 5 bases and J gave up 7 bases; unmatched junction bases: 7. The CDR3 is 16 amino acids. The germline gives CDR1 PRHDT, CDR2 FYEKMQ (reference sequence). CDR3: CASSPRLAGGGGELFF. As DNA, the CDR3 is TGTGCCAGCAGCCCTCGACTAGCGGGGGGTGGCGGGGAGCTGTTTTTT.

This chain joins TRBV4-1 and TRBJ2-7; TRBD2 agrees at 9 bases. This CDR3 comprises 14 residues. Germline values: CDR1 MGHRA, CDR2 YSYEKL. Losses at the gene ends were 0 bases for V and 7 bases for J; bases not matched to a gene: 4. The CDR3 here is CASSQESLAGEQYF. CDR3 DNA sequence: TGCGCCAGCAGCCAAGAAAGCCTAGCGGGGGAGCAGTACTTC.

This chain links TRBV10-3 with TRBJ2-2, with D perhaps matching TRBD1 (6 bases). Germline values: CDR1 ENHRY, CDR2 SYGVKD. The CDR3 sequence is 17 residues long. Trimming took off 5 bases at V and 2 bases at J, with 18 bases between the two ends. Here the CDR3 reads CAISTGSRAYNTGELFF. In nucleotides, the CDR3 is TGTGCCATCAGTACAGGGTCCAGGGCTTACAACACCGGGGAGCTGTTTTTT.